The 6 T cell receptor beta chains below all came from one sample that was sequenced in a study of blood T cell repertoires in COVID-19. Using immunoSEQ multiplex PCR, the repertoire was profiled, and TCRdb retains in-frame clones only, with some absent. Here the sample spans approximately 31,000 clones, approximately 90% being singletons. What was sequenced was peripheral blood. The receptor set was obtained from a human donor with active COVID-19. The donor label of this sample is uncertain.

The chain has TRBV5-6 and TRBJ1-1, with 7 bases identical to TRBD1. The germline V gene encodes CDR1 SGHDT and CDR2 YYEEEE. With V trimmed by 6 bases and J by 8 bases, 7 bases remained unmatched. CDR3 size: 12 residues. CDR3 bases: TGTGCCAGCACCCTGACAGGGTTAGAAGCTTTCTTT. Its protein product is CASTLTGLEAFF.

This clone has a single count. This rearrangement joins TRBV18 to TRBJ2-5, with 9 bases lining up with TRBD1. Trimming at V came to 2 bases and at J to 5 bases, leaving 3 bases not matched to a gene. The CDR3 extends over 14 amino acids. The germline V gene has CDR1 KGHSH and CDR2 LQKENI. The CDR3 region has the DNA TGTGCCAGCTCACCAGACAGGGGGACGGAGACCCAGTACTTC. Its protein product is CASSPDRGTETQYF. Looking up the rest from reference TRBV18 and TRBJ2-5 gives the full variable domain: NAGVMQNPRHLVRRRGQEARLRCSPMKGHSHVYWYRQLPEEGLKFMVYLQKENIIDESGMPKERFSAEFPKEGPSILRIQQVVRGDSAAYFCASSPDRGTETQYFGPGTRLLVL.

The V gene is TRBV15, the J gene TRBJ1-2; no clear D. This CDR3 contains 14 residues. V was shortened by 0 bases and J by 3 bases, with 8 bases between the two germline ends. The germline V gene encodes CDR1 LNHNV and CDR2 YYDKDF (reference sequence). In nucleotides, the CDR3 is TGTGCCACCAGCAGAGATAGACTTGACTATGGCTACACCTTC. Residues: CATSRDRLDYGYTF.

V and J are TRBV5-5 and TRBJ2-1; D ambiguous. This CDR3 region has 13 residues. The germline V gene encodes CDR1 SGHKS and CDR2 YYEKEE (reference sequence). The V and J ends lost 1 base and 2 bases respectively, with 4 bases between them. In DNA, the CDR3 is TGTGCCAGCAGCTTGAACACCTACAATGAGCAGTTCTTC. It codes for CASSLNTYNEQFF.

The J gene is TRBJ2-1, the V gene TRBV6-1; possibly TRBD2 for D (6 bases). Germline V gene data show CDR1 as MNHNS and CDR2 as SASEGT. V was cut by 2 bases and J by 3 bases, with 14 bases left in between. This CDR3 contains 16 residues. CDR3 nucleotides: TGTGCCAGCAGTGAAAGTGAGGGAGGATACTACAATGAGCAGTTCTTC. It codes for CASSESEGGYYNEQFF.

The J gene is TRBJ2-7, the V gene TRBV5-1, with 12 bases aligning to TRBD2. With V trimmed by 1 base and J by 6 bases, 5 bases remained unmatched. This CDR3 spans 15 amino acids. Germline V gene lookup returns CDR1 SGHRS and CDR2 YFSETQ. The CDR3 DNA reads as TGCGCCAGCAGCTTGTCGACTAGCGGGAGTTGCGAGCAGTACTTC. It codes for CASSLSTSGSCEQYF. The entire variable domain, with the rest obtained from reference TRBV5-1 and TRBJ2-7, is as follows: KAGVTQTPRYLIKTRGQQVTLSCSPISGHRSVSWYQQTPGQGLQFLFEYFSETQRNKGNFPGRFSGRQFSNSRSEMNVSTLELGDSALYLCASSLSTSGSCEQYFGPGTRLTVT.